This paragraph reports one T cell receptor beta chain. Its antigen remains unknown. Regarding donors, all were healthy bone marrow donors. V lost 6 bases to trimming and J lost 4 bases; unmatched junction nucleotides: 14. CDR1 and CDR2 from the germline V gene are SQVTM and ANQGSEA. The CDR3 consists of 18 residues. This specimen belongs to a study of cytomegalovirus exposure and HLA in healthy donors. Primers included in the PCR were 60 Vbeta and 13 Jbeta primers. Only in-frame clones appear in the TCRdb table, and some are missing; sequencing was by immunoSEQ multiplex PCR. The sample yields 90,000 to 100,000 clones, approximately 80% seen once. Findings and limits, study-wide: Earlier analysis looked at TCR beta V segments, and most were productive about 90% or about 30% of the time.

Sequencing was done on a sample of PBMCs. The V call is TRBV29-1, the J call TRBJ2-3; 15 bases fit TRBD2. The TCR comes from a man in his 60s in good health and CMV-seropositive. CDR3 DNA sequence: TGCAGCGTAAAAGGACTAGCGGGGGGGCCGGTTATAGCAGATACGCAGTATTTT. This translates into CSVKGLAGGPVIADTQYF.